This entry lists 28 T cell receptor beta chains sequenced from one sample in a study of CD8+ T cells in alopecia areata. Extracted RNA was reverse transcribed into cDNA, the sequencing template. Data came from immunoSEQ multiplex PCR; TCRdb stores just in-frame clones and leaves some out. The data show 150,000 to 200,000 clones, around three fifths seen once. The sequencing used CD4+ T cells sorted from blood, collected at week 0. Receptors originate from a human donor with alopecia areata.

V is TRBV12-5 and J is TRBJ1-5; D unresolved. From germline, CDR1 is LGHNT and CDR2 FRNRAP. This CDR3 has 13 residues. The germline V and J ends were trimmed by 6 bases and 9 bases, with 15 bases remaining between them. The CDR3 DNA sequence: TGTGCTAGTGGGGCTGACGGTAAGAGGCCCCAGCATTTT. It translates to CASGADGKRPQHF.

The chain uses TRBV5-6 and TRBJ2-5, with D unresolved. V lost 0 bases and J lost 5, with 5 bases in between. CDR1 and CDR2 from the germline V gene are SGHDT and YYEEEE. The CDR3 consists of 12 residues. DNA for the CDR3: TGTGCCAGCAGCTTGGCTTCGGAGACCCAGTACTTC. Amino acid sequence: CASSLASETQYF.

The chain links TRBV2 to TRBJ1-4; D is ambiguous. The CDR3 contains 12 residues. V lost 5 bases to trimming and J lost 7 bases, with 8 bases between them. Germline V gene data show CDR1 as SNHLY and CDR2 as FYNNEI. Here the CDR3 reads CASSLGPEKLFF. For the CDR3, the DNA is TGTGCCAGCAGTTTAGGGCCTGAAAAACTGTTTTTT. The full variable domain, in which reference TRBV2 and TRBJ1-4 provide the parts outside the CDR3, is EPEVTQTPSHQVTQMGQEVILRCVPISNHLYFYWYRQILGQKVEFLVSFYNNEISEKSEIFDDQFSVERPDGSNFTLKIRSTKLEDSAMYFCASSLGPEKLFFGSGTQLSVL.

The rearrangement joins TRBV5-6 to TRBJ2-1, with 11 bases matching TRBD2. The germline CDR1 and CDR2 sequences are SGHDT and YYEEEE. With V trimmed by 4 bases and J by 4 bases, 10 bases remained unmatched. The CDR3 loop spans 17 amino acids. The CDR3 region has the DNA TGTGCCAGCAGCCCACTAGCGGGGGCCCACCTTTACAATGAGCAGTTCTTC. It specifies CASSPLAGAHLYNEQFF.

For the CDR3, the DNA is TGTGCCAGCAGCTCGACGACACGCCGTGCTGAAGCTTTCTTT. Translating it yields CASSSTTRRAEAFF. The V call is TRBV11-2, the J call TRBJ1-1; unclear D gene. V was trimmed by 4 bases and J by 6 bases, leaving 15 bases between them. The germline CDR1 and CDR2 sequences are SGHAT and FQNNGV. The CDR3 sequence is 14 residues long.

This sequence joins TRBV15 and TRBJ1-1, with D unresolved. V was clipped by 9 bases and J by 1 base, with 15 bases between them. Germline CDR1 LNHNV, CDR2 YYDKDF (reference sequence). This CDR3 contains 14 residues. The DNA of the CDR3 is TGTGCCACGGCTGGATCACACCGGAACACTGAAGCTTTCTTT. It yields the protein CATAGSHRNTEAFF. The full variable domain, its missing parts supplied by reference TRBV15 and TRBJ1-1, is DAMVIQNPRYQVTQFGKPVTLSCSQTLNHNVMYWYQQKSSQAPKLLFHYYDKDFNNEADTPDNFQSRRPNTSFCFLDIRSPGLGDTAMYLCATAGSHRNTEAFFGQGTRLTVV.

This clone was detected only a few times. The CDR3 spells CAWSVREDQETQYF. The CDR3, as DNA: TGTGCCTGGAGTGTACGGGAGGACCAAGAGACCCAGTACTTC. The genes are TRBV30 and TRBJ2-5; TRBD2 agrees at 7 bases. Germline assignment: CDR1 GTSNPN and CDR2 SVGIG (reference sequence). The CDR3 covers 14 residues. The V and J ends lost 0 bases and 0 bases, in that order; junction bases with no gene match: 1.

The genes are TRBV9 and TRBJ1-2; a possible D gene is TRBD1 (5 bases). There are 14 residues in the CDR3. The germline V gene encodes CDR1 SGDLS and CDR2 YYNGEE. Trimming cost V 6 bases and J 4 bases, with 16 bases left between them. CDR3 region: CASNPGGDGYGYTF. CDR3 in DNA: TGTGCCAGCAACCCTGGGGGTGACGGCTATGGCTACACCTTC.

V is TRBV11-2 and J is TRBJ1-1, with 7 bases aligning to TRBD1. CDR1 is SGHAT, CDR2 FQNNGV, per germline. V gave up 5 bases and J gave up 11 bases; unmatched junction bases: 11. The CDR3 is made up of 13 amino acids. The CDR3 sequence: CASSLQDRDGAFF. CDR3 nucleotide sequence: TGTGCCAGCAGCCTACAAGACAGGGATGGGGCTTTCTTT. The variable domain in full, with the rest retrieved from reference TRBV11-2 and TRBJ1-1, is EAGVAQSPRYKIIEKRQSVAFWCNPISGHATLYWYQQILGQGPKLLIQFQNNGVVDDSQLPKDRFSAERLKGVDSTLKIQPAKLEDSAVYLCASSLQDRDGAFFGQGTRLTVV.

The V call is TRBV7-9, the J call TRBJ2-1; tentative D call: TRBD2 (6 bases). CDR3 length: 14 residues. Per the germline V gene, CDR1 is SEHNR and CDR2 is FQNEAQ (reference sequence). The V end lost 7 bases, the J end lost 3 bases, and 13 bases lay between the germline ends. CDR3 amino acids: CASKPPGGYNEQFF. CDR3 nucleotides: TGTGCCAGCAAACCCCCCGGGGGCTACAATGAGCAGTTCTTC.

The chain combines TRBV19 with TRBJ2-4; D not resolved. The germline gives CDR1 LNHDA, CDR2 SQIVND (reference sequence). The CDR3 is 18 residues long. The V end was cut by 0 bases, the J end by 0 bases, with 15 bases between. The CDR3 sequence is CASSIESVVTLAKNIQYF. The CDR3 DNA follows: TGTGCCAGTAGTATAGAGTCCGTGGTAACGCTAGCCAAAAACATTCAGTACTTC.

The CDR3 DNA reads TGTGCCAGCAGCCACTCCTACGAGCAGTACTTC. Encoded protein: CASSHSYEQYF. This chain links TRBV11-2 with TRBJ2-7, with unresolved D. V shed 5 bases and J shed 0 bases, with 2 bases lying between them. CDR3 length: 11 amino acids. The germline CDR1 and CDR2 sequences are SGHAT and FQNNGV.

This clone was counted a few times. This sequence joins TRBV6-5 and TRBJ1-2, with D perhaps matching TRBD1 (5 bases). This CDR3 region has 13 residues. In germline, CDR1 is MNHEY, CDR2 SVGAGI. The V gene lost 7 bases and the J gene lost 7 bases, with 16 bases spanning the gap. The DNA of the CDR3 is TGTGCCAGCACTCCGGGGGACCATCGTGGCTACACCTTC. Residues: CASTPGDHRGYTF.

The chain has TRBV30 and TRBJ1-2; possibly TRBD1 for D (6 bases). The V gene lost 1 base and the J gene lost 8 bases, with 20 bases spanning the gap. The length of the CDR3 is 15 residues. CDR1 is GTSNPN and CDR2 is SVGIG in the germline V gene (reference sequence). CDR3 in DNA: TGTGCCTGGAGTGCTACAGGGTTGCTTTTCTTCGGCTACACCTTC. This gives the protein CAWSATGLLFFGYTF.

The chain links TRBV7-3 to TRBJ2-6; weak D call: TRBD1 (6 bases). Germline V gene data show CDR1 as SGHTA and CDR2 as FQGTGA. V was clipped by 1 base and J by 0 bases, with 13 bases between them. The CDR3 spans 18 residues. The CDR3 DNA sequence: TGTGCCAGCAGCTTAAGGGGGCAGGGAGACTCTGGGGCCAACGTCCTGACTTTC. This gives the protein CASSLRGQGDSGANVLTF.

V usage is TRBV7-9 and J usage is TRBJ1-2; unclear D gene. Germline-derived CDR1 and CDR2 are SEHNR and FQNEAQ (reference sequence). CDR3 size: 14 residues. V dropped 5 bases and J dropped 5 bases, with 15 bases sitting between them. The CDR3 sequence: CASSIDASPYGYTF. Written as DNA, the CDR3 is TGTGCCAGCAGCATAGACGCCTCTCCTTATGGCTACACCTTC.

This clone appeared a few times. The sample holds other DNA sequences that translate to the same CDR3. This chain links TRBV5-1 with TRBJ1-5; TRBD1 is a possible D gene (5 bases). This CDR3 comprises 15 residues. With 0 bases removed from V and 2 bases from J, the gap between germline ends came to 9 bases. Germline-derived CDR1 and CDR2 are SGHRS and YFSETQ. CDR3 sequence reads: CASSLGGIGNQPQHF. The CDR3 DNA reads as TGCGCCAGCAGCTTGGGGGGGATTGGCAATCAGCCCCAGCATTTT. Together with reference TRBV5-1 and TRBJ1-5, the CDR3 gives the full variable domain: KAGVTQTPRYLIKTRGQQVTLSCSPISGHRSVSWYQQTPGQGLQFLFEYFSETQRNKGNFPGRFSGRQFSNSRSEMNVSTLELGDSALYLCASSLGGIGNQPQHFGDGTRLSIL.

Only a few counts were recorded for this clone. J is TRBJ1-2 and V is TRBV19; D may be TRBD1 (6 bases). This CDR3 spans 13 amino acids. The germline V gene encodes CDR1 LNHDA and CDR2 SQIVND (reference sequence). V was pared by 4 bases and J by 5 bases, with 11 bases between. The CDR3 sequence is CASSRTEAYGYTF. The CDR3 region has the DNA TGTGCCAGTAGTAGGACAGAAGCATATGGCTACACCTTC.

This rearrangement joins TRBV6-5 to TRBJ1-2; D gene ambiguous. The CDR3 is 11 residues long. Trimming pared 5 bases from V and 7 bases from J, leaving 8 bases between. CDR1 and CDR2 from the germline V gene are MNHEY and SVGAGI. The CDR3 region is CASSDRGGYTF. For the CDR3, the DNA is TGTGCCAGCAGTGACCGGGGTGGCTACACCTTC.

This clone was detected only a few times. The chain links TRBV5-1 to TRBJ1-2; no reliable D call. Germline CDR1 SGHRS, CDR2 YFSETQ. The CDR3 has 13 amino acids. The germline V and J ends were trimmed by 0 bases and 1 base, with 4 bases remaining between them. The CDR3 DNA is TGCGCCAGCAGCTTGGACAGTAACTATGGCTACACCTTC. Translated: CASSLDSNYGYTF.

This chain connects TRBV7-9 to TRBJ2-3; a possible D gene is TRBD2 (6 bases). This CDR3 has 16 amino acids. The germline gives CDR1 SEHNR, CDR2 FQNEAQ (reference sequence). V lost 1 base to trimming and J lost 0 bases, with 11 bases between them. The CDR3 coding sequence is TGTGCCAGCAGCTTAGTTCGGGGGACGAGCACAGATACGCAGTATTTT. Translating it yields CASSLVRGTSTDTQYF. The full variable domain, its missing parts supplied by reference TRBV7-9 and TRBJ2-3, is DTGVSQNPRHKITKRGQNVTFRCDPISEHNRLYWYRQTLGQGPEFLTYFQNEAQLEKSRLLSDRFSAERPKGSFSTLEIQRTEQGDSAMYLCASSLVRGTSTDTQYFGPGTRLTVL.

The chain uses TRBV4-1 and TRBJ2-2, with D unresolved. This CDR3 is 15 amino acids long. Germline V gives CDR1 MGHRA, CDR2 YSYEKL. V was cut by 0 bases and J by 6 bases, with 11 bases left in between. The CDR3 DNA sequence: TGCGCCAGCAGCCAAGAATTCGGTTGGGCCGGGGAGCTGTTTTTT. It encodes CASSQEFGWAGELFF.

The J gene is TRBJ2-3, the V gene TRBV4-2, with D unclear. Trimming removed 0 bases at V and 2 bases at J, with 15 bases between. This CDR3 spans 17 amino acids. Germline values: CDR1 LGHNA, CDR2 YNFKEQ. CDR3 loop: CASSQDPAPAPTDTQYF. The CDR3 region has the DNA TGTGCCAGCAGCCAAGATCCGGCCCCGGCCCCCACAGATACGCAGTATTTT.

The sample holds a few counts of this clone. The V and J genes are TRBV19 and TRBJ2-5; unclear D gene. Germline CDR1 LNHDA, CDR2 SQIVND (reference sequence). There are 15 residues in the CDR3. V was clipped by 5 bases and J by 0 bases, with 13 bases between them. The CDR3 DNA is TGTGCCAGTAGTGGGTTCGCGAGCTACCAAGAGACCCAGTACTTC. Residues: CASSGFASYQETQYF.

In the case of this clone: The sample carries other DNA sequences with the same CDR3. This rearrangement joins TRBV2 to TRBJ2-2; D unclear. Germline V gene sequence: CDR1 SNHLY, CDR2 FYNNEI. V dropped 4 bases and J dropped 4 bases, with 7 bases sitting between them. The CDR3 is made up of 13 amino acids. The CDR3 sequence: CASSGLSTGELFF. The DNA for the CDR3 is TGTGCCAGCAGTGGATTGAGCACCGGGGAGCTGTTTTTT. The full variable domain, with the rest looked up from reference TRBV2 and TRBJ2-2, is EPEVTQTPSHQVTQMGQEVILRCVPISNHLYFYWYRQILGQKVEFLVSFYNNEISEKSEIFDDQFSVERPDGSNFTLKIRSTKLEDSAMYFCASSGLSTGELFFGEGSRLTVL.

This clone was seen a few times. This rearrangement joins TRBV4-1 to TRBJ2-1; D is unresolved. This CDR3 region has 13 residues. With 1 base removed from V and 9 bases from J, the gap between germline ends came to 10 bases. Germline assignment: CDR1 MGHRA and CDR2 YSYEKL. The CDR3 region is CASSQGELTEQFF. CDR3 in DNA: TGCGCCAGCAGCCAAGGTGAGCTCACTGAGCAGTTCTTC.

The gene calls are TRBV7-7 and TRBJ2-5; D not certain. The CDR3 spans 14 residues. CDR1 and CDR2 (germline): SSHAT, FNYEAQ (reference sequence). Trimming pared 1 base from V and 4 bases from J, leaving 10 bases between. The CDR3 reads CASSLEGKGETQYF. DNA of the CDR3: TGTGCCAGCAGCTTAGAAGGGAAAGGAGAGACCCAGTACTTC.

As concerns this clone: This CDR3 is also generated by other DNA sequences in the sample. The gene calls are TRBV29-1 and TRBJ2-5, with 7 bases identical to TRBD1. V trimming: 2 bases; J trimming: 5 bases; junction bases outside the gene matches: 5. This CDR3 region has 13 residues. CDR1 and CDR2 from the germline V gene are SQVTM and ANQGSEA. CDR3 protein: CSVETTGLETQYF. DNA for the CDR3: TGCAGCGTTGAAACGACAGGGCTGGAGACCCAGTACTTC.